The entry that follows covers one T cell receptor (beta chain) sequence. This clone was picked up a small number of times. The target of this receptor is not known. Base qualities are not provided; no much larger clone lies one nucleotide away. This entry belongs to a study of beta chain features in type 1 diabetes (dated 2018 in TCRdb). About the investigation overall: No differences in mean age, gender distribution, total cell number or subset yield were found between patients and healthy donors. A total of 85 million to 110 million sorted cells were examined across all samples, and RNA yield correlated strongly with the number of cells per subset. Regulatory and stem cell-like memory subsets were obtained from only 8 patients and roughly 8 healthy donors, while naive and central memory subsets were obtained from all 28 donors. The study compared the TCRB repertoires of sorted circulating CD4+ T cell subsets in recently diagnosed type 1 diabetes patients with those in matched healthy donors.

The paper's findings and limits, for the study overall: A moderate but significant shortening of TCRB CDR3 length was observed in type 1 diabetes patients in all four CD4+ subsets. Naive, central memory and regulatory TCRB repertoires appeared more similar among patients than among healthy donors. At VDJ recombination sites, type 1 diabetes patients had fewer insertions and more deleted nucleotides, which implies abnormalities in thymic rearrangement. Because cDNA rather than genomic DNA was sequenced, highly expressing activated cells could have been over-represented, although no difference in activation and CD3 levels was found between groups. PCR might favor shorter templates, but patient and control samples were amplified and corrected together, so any skew would affect both groups equally. Because small numbers of individuals were included in the HLA sub-analyses, any influence of HLA type on TCRB rearrangement was left unresolved.

From each donor, a single peripheral blood sample of 100 to 150 mL on average was drawn into heparinised tubes. Naive, central memory, regulatory and stem cell-like memory CD4+ T cells were sorted on a BD FACSAria II using a panel including CD45RO, CCR7, CD25, CD127, CD95 and CD27. All sorted populations exceeded 95% purity. PBMCs were separated immediately by Lymphoprep density gradient centrifugation and were stained directly, without being cultured. Samples were stained and sorted in pairs, with one healthy donor and one patient per experiment, so that batch effects were minimized. Clipping removes 3 bases from V and 3 bases from J, with 6 as the unmatched junction base count. CDR1 and CDR2 were assigned from the germline V gene as LGHNA and YNFKEQ. The CDR3 numbers 15 residues from cysteine through phenylalanine. Kept here is only the CDR3 DNA, which spans 45 bases and is read in frame from base 1.

The High Capacity cDNA Reverse Transcription Kit was used to reverse transcribe all of the isolated RNA, meaning that expressed TCRB transcripts were what got sequenced. Naive, central memory and regulatory T cell samples underwent deep immunoSEQ sequencing, averaging around 3.7 million total reads per sample. Sorted cells were lysed in RLT buffer, and RNA was extracted using DNase-treated RNeasy Micro or Mini kits according to cell number. Each cell subset was processed separately to prevent cross-contamination, with patient and healthy donor samples processed together. Using the immunoSEQ multiplex PCR, TCRB sequences were amplified from cDNA into 87-bp fragments spanning the CDR3 region. Sequencing of the amplicons was done on the Illumina HiSeq platform. The paper's data handling went like this. Synthetic template baselines were used to correct PCR bias computationally, reads within Hamming distance 2 were collapsed together, and singletons that could not be merged were discarded. Reads were aligned against IMGT to assign V, D and J genes, CDR3 length and insertions or deletions at six rearrangement sites. Within each subset, clonotype counts were normalized to sorted cell number, after which true diversity and Gini coefficients were computed with the tcR R package. The overlap coefficient, calculated on TCRB nucleotide sequences, was used to quantify repertoire sharing. The table comes from immuneACCESS by way of TCRdb, which keeps in-frame sequences with V and J called. Part of the clones is missing from these tables; in studies checked, under half for an unresolved V gene and the rest for unknown reasons. For V, J and clone size, that table is used; D and trimming come from the DNA. A total of 160,000 or so clones appear in this sample, roughly 11% of them only once. The leading ten clones occupy around 2.1% of the sample.

The source of this sequence is a man between 18 and 35 years old in good health. The chain is assembled from TRBV4-2 and TRBJ2-7; the junction holds 9 bases that match TRBD1. The sequenced material came from central memory CD4+ T cells from blood. The CDR3 has the sequence CASSHEQGASYEQYF. The DNA reads TGTGCCAGCAGCCACGAACAGGGGGCTAGCTACGAGCAGTACTTC.